Listed below are T cell receptor beta chains from one sample, sequenced in a study of blood T cell repertoires in COVID-19. Here immunoSEQ multiplex PCR was the method, and the copy in TCRdb shows in-frame clones only, minus some. The sample contains around 30,000 clones, roughly nine tenths of which appear only once. The sequencing sample was made of peripheral blood. The receptors here all came from a man aged 55 to 70 with acute or convalescent COVID-19. CDR3s include the opening cysteine and the closing phenylalanine or tryptophan. Fields, in order: V gene, J gene, clone size, D gene, CDR3 protein, CDR3 DNA. A D gene is named only where the DNA matches it firmly. Not every row has a clone size; where given, it reads once, few, many or a size class.

TRBV10-3	TRBJ2-4	.	TRBD1	CAISESKLQGAVHKNIQYF	TGTGCCATCAGTGAGTCTAAGCTACAGGGGGCCGTTCACAAAAACATTCAGTACTTC
TRBV24-1	TRBJ1-4	.	.	CATSDTRARPEKLFF	TGTGCCACCAGTGATACGAGGGCCCGTCCCGAAAAACTGTTTTTT
TRBV2	TRBJ1-4	.	.	CASSERVGKLFF	TGTGCCAGCAGTGAGAGGGTCGGAAAACTGTTTTTT
TRBV6-4	TRBJ2-6	.	.	CASRLPRPREKSSGANVLTF	TGTGCCAGCAGGCTTCCCAGGCCGCGAGAGAAAAGCTCTGGGGCCAACGTCCTGACTTTC
TRBV6-6	TRBJ2-1	.	.	CASRAQVDEQFF	TGTGCCAGCAGGGCCCAGGTTGATGAGCAGTTCTTC
TRBV5-1	TRBJ2-2	.	TRBD2	CASTLAGGPPGELFF	TGCGCCAGCACTCTAGCGGGGGGCCCCCCTGGGGAGCTGTTTTTT
TRBV7-2	TRBJ1-2	once	.	CASSLVPGGYTF	TGTGCCAGCAGCTTAGTTCCGGGAGGCTACACCTTC
TRBV5-6	TRBJ2-6	.	.	CASSQTSGGGIAGANVLTF	TGTGCCAGCAGCCAAACGTCAGGGGGAGGCATTGCCGGGGCCAACGTCCTGACTTTC
TRBV4-1	TRBJ1-6	.	.	CASSLKAGSYNSPLHF	TGCGCCAGCAGCCTAAAGGCGGGATCCTATAATTCACCCCTCCACTTT
TRBV7-2	TRBJ1-3	.	TRBD1	CASSPTDRPDRAVTIYF	TGTGCCAGCAGCCCGACTGACCGTCCCGACAGGGCCGTAACCATATATTTT
TRBV3-1/TRBV3-2	TRBJ2-1	.	.	CASSQRNEQFF	TGTGCCAGCAGCCAACGCAATGAGCAGTTCTTC
TRBV7-2	TRBJ2-6	.	TRBD2	CASRAGGANVLTF	TGTGCCAGCAGAGCGGGAGGGGCCAACGTCCTGACTTTC
TRBV7-2	TRBJ1-4	.	.	CASTEGPRGKKLFF	TGTGCCAGCACCGAAGGTCCTAGGGGGAAAAAACTGTTTTTT
TRBV3-1/TRBV3-2	TRBJ2-2	.	TRBD1	CASSRQTGPNTGELFF	TGTGCCAGCAGCCGCCAGACAGGGCCGAACACCGGGGAGCTGTTTTTT
TRBV9	TRBJ2-3	.	TRBD2	CASSVDPGGFTDTQYF	TGTGCCAGCAGCGTAGACCCGGGAGGGTTCACAGATACGCAGTATTTT
TRBV27	TRBJ1-1	.	.	CASRGRGETEAFF	TGTGCCAGCAGGGGCAGGGGAGAGACTGAAGCTTTCTTT
TRBV11-2	TRBJ1-1	.	.	CASSLVTGSPEAFF	TGTGCCAGCAGCTTAGTAACAGGGAGTCCTGAAGCTTTCTTT
TRBV7-9	TRBJ1-1	.	TRBD1	CASASQGAVDTEAFF	TGTGCCAGCGCGTCACAGGGGGCGGTGGACACTGAAGCTTTCTTT
TRBV19	TRBJ1-2	.	TRBD1	CASSIDRGPDYGYTF	TGTGCCAGTAGTATTGACAGGGGGCCAGACTATGGCTACACCTTC
TRBV6-5	TRBJ2-7	few	TRBD1	CASRNYRDRAHEQYF	TGTGCCAGCAGGAACTACCGGGACAGGGCCCACGAGCAGTACTTC
TRBV7-9	TRBJ1-3	.	.	CASSLRDFQWF	TGTGCCAGCAGTCTCCGGGACTTCCAGTGGTTT
TRBV7-8	TRBJ1-1	once	TRBD1	CASSLVTGSTEAFF	TGTGCCAGCAGCTTAGTGACAGGGAGCACTGAAGCTTTCTTT
TRBV27	TRBJ1-4	.	.	CASSFGGRVFF	TGTGCCAGCAGTTTCGGTGGGCGGGTGTTTTTT
TRBV7-2	TRBJ2-5	.	TRBD2	CASSSGLAGGRETQYF	TGTGCCAGCAGCTCCGGACTAGCGGGGGGGCGAGAGACCCAGTACTTC
TRBV5-1	TRBJ2-5	.	TRBD2	CASSLAGRQGLAGGQQETQYF	TGCGCCAGCAGCTTGGCCGGAAGACAGGGACTAGCGGGGGGGCAACAAGAGACCCAGTACTTC
TRBV7-2	TRBJ1-2	medium-sized	TRBD1	CASSLVSQGAVRGYTF	TGTGCCAGCAGCTTAGTCTCTCAGGGGGCAGTTCGGGGCTACACCTTC
TRBV19	TRBJ1-1	few	TRBD1	CASKNYRGPTEAFF	TGTGCCAGTAAGAATTACAGGGGGCCCACTGAAGCTTTCTTT
TRBV15	TRBJ2-7	.	TRBD2	CATSRGLAASSYEQYF	TGTGCCACCAGCAGAGGACTAGCGGCAAGCTCCTACGAGCAGTACTTC
TRBV19	TRBJ1-2	.	.	CASSAQGDYGYTF	TGTGCCAGTAGTGCCCAGGGTGACTATGGCTACACCTTC
TRBV7-7	TRBJ2-2	few	TRBD2	CASSLSGGGGELFF	TGTGCCAGCAGCTTAAGCGGGGGAGGCGGGGAGCTGTTTTTT
TRBV4-1	TRBJ2-1	once	TRBD2	CASSPRSGSSYNEQFF	TGCGCCAGCAGCCCAAGGAGCGGGAGCTCCTACAATGAGCAGTTCTTC
TRBV4-1	TRBJ2-2	.	.	CASSQVQNTGELFF	TGCGCCAGCAGCCAAGTCCAGAACACCGGGGAGCTGTTTTTT